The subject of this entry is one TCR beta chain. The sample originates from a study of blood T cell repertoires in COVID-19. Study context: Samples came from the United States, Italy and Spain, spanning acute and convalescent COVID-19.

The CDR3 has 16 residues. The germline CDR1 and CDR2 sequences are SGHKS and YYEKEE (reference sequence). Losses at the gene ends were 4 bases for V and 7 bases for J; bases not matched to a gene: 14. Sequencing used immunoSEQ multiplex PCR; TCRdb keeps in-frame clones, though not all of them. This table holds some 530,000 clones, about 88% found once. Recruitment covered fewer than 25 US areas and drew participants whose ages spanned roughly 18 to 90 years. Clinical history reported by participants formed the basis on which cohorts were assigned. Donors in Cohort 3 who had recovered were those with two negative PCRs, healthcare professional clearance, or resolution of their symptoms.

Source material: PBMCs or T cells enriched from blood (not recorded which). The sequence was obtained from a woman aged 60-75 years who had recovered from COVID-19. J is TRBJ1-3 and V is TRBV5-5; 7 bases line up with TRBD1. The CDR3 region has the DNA TGTGCCAGCAGCCAGACAGGGAATGTGGGTTCGAACACCATATATTTT. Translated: CASSQTGNVGSNTIYF. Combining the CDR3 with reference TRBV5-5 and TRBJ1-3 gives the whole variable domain DAGVTQSPTHLIKTRGQQVTLRCSPISGHKSVSWYQQVLGQGPQFIFQYYEKEERGRGNFPDRFSARQFPNYSSELNVNALLLGDSALYLCASSQTGNVGSNTIYFGEGSWLTVV.